This T cell receptor (beta chain) was found in a study of blood T cell repertoires in COVID-19. Assay: immunoSEQ multiplex PCR; the TCRdb copy retains only in-frame clones and omits some. Here the sample spans around 89,000 clones, approximately 89% being singletons. This receptor was identified in a man aged 60-69 years with acute or convalescent COVID-19. The specimen was peripheral blood.

CDR3 bases: TGTGCCAGCAAAGGACAGGGCTATGGCTACACCTTC. Translating it yields CASKGQGYGYTF. The chain is built from TRBV6-5 and TRBJ1-2, with 8 nucleotides matching TRBD1. Losses at the gene ends were 7 bases for V and 4 bases for J; bases not matched to a gene: 2. The CDR3 contains 12 residues. The germline CDR1 and CDR2 sequences are MNHEY and SVGAGI.